The T cell receptor beta chain under discussion was sequenced for a study of cytomegalovirus exposure and HLA in healthy donors. Study findings and constraints: Altogether, 160 or so TCR beta chains were recorded as cytomegalovirus-associated.

Trimming took off 7 bases at V and 1 base at J, with 15 bases between the two ends. The germline gives CDR1 LNHDA, CDR2 SQIVND (reference sequence). The CDR3 is made up of 15 amino acids. Note on this clone: Its antigen is undetermined.

Measured with immunoSEQ multiplex PCR; TCRdb has only the in-frame clones, and not every one. Of 130,000 or so clones in the sample, over 85% were seen once. This TCR was recovered from a man under 40 in good health and CMV-seronegative. This chain uses TRBV19 with TRBJ2-3; possibly TRBD2 for D (7 bases). Sample: PBMCs. This CDR3 reads CASTDLGGGTDTQYF. CDR3 DNA: TGTGCCAGTACCGACTTAGGGGGGGGCACAGATACGCAGTATTTT.